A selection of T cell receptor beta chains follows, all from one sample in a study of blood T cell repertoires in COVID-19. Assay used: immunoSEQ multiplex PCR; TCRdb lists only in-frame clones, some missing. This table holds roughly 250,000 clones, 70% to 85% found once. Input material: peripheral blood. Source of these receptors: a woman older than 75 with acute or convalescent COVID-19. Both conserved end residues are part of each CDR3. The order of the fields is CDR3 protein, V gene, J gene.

CDR3: CASSLGTSGRARETQYF
V: TRBV11-2
J: TRBJ2-5

CDR3: CAWKGSGNTIYF
V: TRBV30
J: TRBJ1-3

CDR3: CASSYSISASNSPLHF
V: TRBV6-5
J: TRBJ1-6

CDR3: CASSWTGGTDTQYF
V: TRBV2
J: TRBJ2-3

CDR3: CASTRTGRAEAFF
V: TRBV28
J: TRBJ1-1

CDR3: CASSPTGVSPLHF
V: TRBV7-9
J: TRBJ1-6

CDR3: CASSWGQLPYNEQFF
V: TRBV3-1/TRBV3-2
J: TRBJ2-1

CDR3: CASSLGGSYGYTF
V: TRBV27
J: TRBJ1-2

CDR3: CASSLDGRGPYNEQFF
V: TRBV11-2
J: TRBJ2-1

CDR3: CASRPSIGGNYGYTF
V: TRBV4-1
J: TRBJ1-2

CDR3: CFIRDSYNEQFF
V: TRBV2
J: TRBJ2-1

CDR3: CASSLAGVRGSTDTQYF
V: TRBV5-4
J: TRBJ2-3

CDR3: CASSRRDRDEGYTF
V: TRBV13
J: TRBJ1-2

CDR3: CASSQFNGQGRKYNEQFF
V: TRBV4-1
J: TRBJ2-1

CDR3: CSVSLTGTLNSPLHF
V: TRBV29-1
J: TRBJ1-6

CDR3: CASMTRGPGRGYTF
V: TRBV6-5
J: TRBJ1-2

CDR3: CASSPPMVGPPGNTIYF
V: TRBV3-1/TRBV3-2
J: TRBJ1-3

CDR3: CASSRTGNTEAFF
V: TRBV6-5
J: TRBJ1-1

CDR3: CASSQDEAGGPRNEQFF
V: TRBV4-1
J: TRBJ2-1

CDR3: CANSRGTNTEAFF
V: TRBV7-9
J: TRBJ1-1

CDR3: CASSFRGGETQYF
V: TRBV12-3/TRBV12-4
J: TRBJ2-5

CDR3: CATADRGTYNSPLHF
V: TRBV19
J: TRBJ1-6

CDR3: CASSYGQGTNTGELFF
V: TRBV6-2/TRBV6-3
J: TRBJ2-2

CDR3: CASRSGLEAFF
V: TRBV6-5
J: TRBJ1-1

CDR3: CASRQGSYEQYF
V: TRBV2
J: TRBJ2-7

CDR3: CASSADTYYGYTF
V: TRBV5-6
J: TRBJ1-2

CDR3: CASSLTGRNNEKLFF
V: TRBV11-2
J: TRBJ1-4

CDR3: CASSSTGVAPQQFF
V: TRBV28
J: TRBJ2-1

CDR3: CASSPIPGGSEQFF
V: TRBV18
J: TRBJ2-1